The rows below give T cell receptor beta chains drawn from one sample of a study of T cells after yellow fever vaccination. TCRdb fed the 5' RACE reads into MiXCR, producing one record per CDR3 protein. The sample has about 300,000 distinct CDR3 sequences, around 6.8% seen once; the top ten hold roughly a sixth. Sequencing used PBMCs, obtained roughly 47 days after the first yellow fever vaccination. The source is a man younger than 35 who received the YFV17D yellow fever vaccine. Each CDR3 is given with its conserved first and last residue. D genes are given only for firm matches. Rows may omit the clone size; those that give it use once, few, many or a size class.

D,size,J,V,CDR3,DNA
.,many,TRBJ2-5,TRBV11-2,CASSFYRRGGETQYF,TGTGCCAGCAGCTTTTACAGGAGGGGGGGAGAGACCCAGTACTTC
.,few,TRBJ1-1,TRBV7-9,CASSFIGSADEAFF,TGTGCCAGCAGCTTCATTGGGTCCGCAGATGAAGCTTTCTTT
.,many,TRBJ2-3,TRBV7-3,CASSPTGDEDTQYF,TGTGCCAGCAGCCCTACGGGGGATGAAGATACGCAGTATTTT
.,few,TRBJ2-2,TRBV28,CASSTQANTGELFF,TGTGCCAGCAGTACACAAGCGAACACCGGGGAGCTGTTTTTT
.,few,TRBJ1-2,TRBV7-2,CASSLVQIYGYTF,TGTGCCAGCAGCTTAGTTCAGATCTATGGCTACACCTTC
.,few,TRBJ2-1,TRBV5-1,CASSWSSSYNEQFF,TGCGCCAGCAGCTGGAGTAGCTCCTACAATGAGCAGTTCTTC
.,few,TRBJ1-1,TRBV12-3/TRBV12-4,CASSLMSTEAFF,TGTGCCAGCAGTTTAATGAGCACTGAAGCTTTCTTT
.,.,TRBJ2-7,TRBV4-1,CASSQIPPGEQYF,TGCGCCAGCAGCCAGATACCCCCGGGGGAGCAGTACTTC
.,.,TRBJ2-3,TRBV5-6,CASTDGRGRTDTQYF,TGTGCCAGCACCGACGGAAGGGGACGCACAGATACGCAGTATTTT
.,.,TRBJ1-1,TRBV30,CAWTLMTATFEAFF,TGTGCCTGGACCCTGATGACAGCCACATTTGAAGCTTTCTTT
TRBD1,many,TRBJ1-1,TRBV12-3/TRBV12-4,CASSFQGGTEAFF,TGTGCCAGCAGTTTTCAGGGGGGAACTGAAGCTTTCTTT
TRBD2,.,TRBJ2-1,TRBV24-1,CATSDSTGLAGGYNEQFF,TGTGCCACCAGTGATTCTACGGGACTAGCGGGGGGCTACAATGAGCAGTTCTTC
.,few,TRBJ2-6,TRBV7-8,CASSRWGGGTGANVLTF,TGTGCCAGCAGCCGATGGGGGGGGGGCACTGGGGCCAACGTCCTGACTTTC
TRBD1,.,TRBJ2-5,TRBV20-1,CSASGRGRVETQYF,TGCAGTGCTAGTGGTAGGGGGCGCGTTGAGACCCAGTACTTC
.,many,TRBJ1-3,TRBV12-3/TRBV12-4,CASSPTGSGNTIYF,TGTGCCAGCAGCCCCACAGGATCCGGAAACACCATATATTTT
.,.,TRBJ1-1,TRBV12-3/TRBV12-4,CASSLWGDDTEAFF,TGTGCCAGCAGTTTATGGGGGGATGACACTGAAGCTTTCTTT
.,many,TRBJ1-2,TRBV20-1,CSAPDAGIGYTF,TGCAGTGCTCCCGACGCGGGAATCGGCTACACCTTC